Given below is one T cell receptor beta chain in context. Trimming took 6 bases from V and 3 from J, leaving 12 bases between them. Per germline, CDR1 MGHRA and CDR2 YSYEKL. CDR3 length equals 13 residues. The sample comes from a study of blood T cell repertoires in COVID-19. Measured with immunoSEQ multiplex PCR; TCRdb has only the in-frame clones, and not every one. The table has 250,000 or so clones, 80% to 90% seen once. The receptor was isolated from a woman aged 40 to 50 who had recovered from COVID-19. The sequenced material came from peripheral blood. This chain links TRBV4-1 with TRBJ2-7; D is possibly TRBD2 (5 bases). CDR3 protein: CASSLREGYEQYF. The CDR3 bases are TGCGCCAGCAGTCTACGAGAGGGCTACGAGCAGTACTTC.